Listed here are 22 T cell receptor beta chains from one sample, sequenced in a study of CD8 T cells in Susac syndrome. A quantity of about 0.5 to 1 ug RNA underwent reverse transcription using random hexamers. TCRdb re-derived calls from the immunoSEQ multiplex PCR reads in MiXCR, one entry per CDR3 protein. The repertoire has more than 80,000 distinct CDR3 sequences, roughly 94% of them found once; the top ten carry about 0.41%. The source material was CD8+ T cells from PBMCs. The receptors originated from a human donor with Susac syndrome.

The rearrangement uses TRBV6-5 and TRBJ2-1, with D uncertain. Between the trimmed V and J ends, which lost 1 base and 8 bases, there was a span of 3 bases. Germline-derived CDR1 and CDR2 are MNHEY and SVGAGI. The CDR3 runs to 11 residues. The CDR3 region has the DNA TGTGCCAGCAGTTACTGGGATGAGCAGTTCTTC. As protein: CASSYWDEQFF.

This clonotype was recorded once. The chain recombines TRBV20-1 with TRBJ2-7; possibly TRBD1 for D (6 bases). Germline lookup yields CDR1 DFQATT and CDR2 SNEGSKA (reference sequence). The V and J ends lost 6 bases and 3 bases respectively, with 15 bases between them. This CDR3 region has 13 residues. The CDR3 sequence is CSARGLGNYEQYF. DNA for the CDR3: TGCAGTGCGAGGGGGTTAGGGAACTACGAGCAGTACTTC.

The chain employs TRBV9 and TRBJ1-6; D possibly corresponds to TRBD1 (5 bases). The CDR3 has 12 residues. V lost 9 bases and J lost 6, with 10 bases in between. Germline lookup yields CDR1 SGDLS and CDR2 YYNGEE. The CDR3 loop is CAKRGRNSPLHF. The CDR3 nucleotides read TGTGCCAAACGGGGCCGTAATTCACCCCTCCACTTT.

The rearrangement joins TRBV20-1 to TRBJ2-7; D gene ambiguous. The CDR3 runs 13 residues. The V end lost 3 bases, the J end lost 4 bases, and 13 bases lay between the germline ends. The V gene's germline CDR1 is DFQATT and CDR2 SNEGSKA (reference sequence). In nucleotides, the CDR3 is TGCAGTGCTAGGGCCCCGGCAAAGTACGAGCAGTACTTC. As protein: CSARAPAKYEQYF.

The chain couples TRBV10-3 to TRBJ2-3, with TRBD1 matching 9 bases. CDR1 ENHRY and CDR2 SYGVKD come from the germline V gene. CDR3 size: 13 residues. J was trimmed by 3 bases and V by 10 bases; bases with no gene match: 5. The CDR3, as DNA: TGTGCCACGAGGGACAGGGTGACAGATACGCAGTATTTT. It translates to CATRDRVTDTQYF.

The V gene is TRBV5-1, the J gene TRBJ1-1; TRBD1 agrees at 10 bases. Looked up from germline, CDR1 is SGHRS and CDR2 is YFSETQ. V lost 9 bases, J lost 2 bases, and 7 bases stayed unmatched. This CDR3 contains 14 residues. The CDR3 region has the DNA TGCGCCACCGAGGGACAGGGGATAAACACTGAAGCTTTCTTT. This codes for CATEGQGINTEAFF.

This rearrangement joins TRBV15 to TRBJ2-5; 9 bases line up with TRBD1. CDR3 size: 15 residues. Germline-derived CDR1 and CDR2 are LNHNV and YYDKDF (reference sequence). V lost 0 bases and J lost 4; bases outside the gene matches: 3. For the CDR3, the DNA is TGTGCCACCAGCAGAGAACAGGGGGCAGGAGAGACCCAGTACTTC. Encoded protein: CATSREQGAGETQYF.

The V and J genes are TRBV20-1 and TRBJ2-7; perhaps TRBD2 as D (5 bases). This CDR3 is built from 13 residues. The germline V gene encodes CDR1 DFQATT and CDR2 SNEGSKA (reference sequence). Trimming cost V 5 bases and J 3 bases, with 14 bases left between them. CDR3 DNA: TGCAGTGCTTATACAGACGGGGACTACGAGCAGTACTTC. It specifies CSAYTDGDYEQYF.

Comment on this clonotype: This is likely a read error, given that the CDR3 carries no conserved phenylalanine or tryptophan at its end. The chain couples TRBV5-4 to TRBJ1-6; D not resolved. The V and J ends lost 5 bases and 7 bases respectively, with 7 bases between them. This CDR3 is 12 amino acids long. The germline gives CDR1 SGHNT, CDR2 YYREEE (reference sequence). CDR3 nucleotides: TGTGCCAGCAGTGAGGGAAATTCACCCCTCCACTGT. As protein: CASSEGNSPLHC.

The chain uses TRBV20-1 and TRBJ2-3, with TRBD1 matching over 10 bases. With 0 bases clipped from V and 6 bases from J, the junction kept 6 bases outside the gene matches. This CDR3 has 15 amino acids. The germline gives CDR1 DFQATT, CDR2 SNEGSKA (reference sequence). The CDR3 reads CSAREWTGGFDTQYF. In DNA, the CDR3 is TGCAGTGCTAGAGAATGGACAGGGGGTTTTGATACGCAGTATTTT.

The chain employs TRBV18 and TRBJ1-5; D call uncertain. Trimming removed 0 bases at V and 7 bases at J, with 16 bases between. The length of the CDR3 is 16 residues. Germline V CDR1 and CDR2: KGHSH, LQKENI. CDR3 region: CASSPPSGHLGQPQHF. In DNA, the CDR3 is TGTGCCAGCTCACCACCCTCGGGCCACTTGGGGCAGCCCCAGCATTTT.

CDR3 bases: TGTGCCAGCAGTCTTGCCTGGGACAGGGGGGTCTATGGCTACACCTTC. This translates into CASSLAWDRGVYGYTF. The chain combines TRBV25-1 with TRBJ1-2; 11 bases agree with TRBD1. Germline V gene sequence: CDR1 MGHDK, CDR2 SYGVNS. The V and J ends lost 5 bases and 4 bases, in that order; junction bases with no gene match: 9. The CDR3 length is 16 residues.

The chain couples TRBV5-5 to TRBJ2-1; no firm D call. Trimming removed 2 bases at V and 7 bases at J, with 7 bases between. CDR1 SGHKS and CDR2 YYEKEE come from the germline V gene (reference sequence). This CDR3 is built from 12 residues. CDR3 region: CASSFNGNEQFF. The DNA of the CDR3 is TGTGCCAGCAGCTTCAACGGGAATGAGCAGTTCTTC. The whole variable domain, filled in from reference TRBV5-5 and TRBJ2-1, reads DAGVTQSPTHLIKTRGQQVTLRCSPISGHKSVSWYQQVLGQGPQFIFQYYEKEERGRGNFPDRFSARQFPNYSSELNVNALLLGDSALYLCASSFNGNEQFFGPGTRLTVL.

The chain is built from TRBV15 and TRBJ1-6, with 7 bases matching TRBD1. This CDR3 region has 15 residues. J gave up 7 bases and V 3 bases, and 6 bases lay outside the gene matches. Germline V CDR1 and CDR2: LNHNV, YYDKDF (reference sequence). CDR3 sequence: CATSSRDSLNSPLHF. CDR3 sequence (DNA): TGTGCCACCAGCAGCCGGGACAGCTTAAATTCACCCCTCCACTTT.

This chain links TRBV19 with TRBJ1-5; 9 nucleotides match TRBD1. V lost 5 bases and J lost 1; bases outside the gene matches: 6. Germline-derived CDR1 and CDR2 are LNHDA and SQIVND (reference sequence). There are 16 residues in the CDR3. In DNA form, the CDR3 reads TGTGCCAGTAGTTCTAGACAGGGGGGCAGCAATCAGCCCCAGCATTTT. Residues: CASSSRQGGSNQPQHF.

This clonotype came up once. The CDR3 coding sequence is TGTGCCACCAGGCTGCGAGGACAGGGGGATGAAAAACTGTTTTTT. Amino acid sequence: CATRLRGQGDEKLFF. J is TRBJ1-4 and V is TRBV15, with 10 bases that match TRBD1. This CDR3 has 15 amino acids. Germline loops: CDR1 LNHNV, CDR2 YYDKDF (reference sequence). J lost 6 bases, V lost 6 bases, and 7 bases had no gene match.

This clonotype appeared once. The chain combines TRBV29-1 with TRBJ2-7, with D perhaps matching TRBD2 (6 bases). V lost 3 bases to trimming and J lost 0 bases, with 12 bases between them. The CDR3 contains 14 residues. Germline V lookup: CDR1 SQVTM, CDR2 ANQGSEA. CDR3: CSVEVATSSYEQYF. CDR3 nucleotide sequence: TGCAGCGTTGAGGTCGCGACTAGCTCCTACGAGCAGTACTTC.

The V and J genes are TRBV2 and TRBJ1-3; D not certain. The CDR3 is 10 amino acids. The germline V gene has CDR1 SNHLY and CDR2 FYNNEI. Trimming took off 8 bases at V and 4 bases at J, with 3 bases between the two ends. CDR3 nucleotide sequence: TGTGCCAGCGTCGGAAACACCATATATTTT. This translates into CASVGNTIYF.

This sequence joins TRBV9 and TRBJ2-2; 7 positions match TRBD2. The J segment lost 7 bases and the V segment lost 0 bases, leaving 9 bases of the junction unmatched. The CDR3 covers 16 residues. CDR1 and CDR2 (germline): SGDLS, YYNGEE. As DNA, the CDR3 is TGTGCCAGCAGCGTAGAAGTGGGGGGGATACGCGGGGAGCTGTTTTTT. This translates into CASSVEVGGIRGELFF.

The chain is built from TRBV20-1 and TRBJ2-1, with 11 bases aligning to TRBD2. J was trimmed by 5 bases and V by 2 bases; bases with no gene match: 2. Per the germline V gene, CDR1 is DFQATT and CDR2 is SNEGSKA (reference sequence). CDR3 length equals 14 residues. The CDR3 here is CSARWTSGHNEQFF. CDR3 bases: TGCAGTGCTAGATGGACTAGCGGGCACAATGAGCAGTTCTTC.

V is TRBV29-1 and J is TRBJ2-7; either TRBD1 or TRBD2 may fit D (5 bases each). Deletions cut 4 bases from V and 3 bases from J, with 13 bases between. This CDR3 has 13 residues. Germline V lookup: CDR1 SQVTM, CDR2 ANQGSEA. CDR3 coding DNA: TGCAGCGTTGCCCCGGAGGACATCTACGAGCAGTACTTC. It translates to CSVAPEDIYEQYF.

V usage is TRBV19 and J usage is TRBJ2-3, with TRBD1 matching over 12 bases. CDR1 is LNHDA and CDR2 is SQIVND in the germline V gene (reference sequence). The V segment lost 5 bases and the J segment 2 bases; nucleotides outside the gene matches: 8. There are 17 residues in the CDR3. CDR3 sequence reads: CASSGDRGPTVTDTQYF. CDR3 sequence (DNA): TGTGCCAGTAGTGGGGACAGGGGGCCCACGGTCACAGATACGCAGTATTTT.